This TCR beta chain originates from a study of human T cells and chemical hapten exposure. At the level of the study: Patients received weekly diphenylcyclopropenone doses to the scalp throughout the approximately 25-week study. General study results and limits: Large CDR3 similarity clusters arose significantly more often from expanded TCRs than from controls.

The time point denotes: pre-sensitization, week 0. Treatment here: therapeutic diphenylcyclopropenone sensitization with weekly scalp DPC. This clonotype was seen more than once but under ten times. Its antigen is undetermined. This CDR3 spans 13 amino acids. V was trimmed by 2 bases and J by 0 bases, leaving 4 bases between them. Germline CDR1 is SGHTA and CDR2 is FQGTGA. TCRdb analysed the RACE reads with MiXCR anew, one entry per CDR3 protein. The sample has tens of thousands of distinct CDR3 sequences; around 12% are singletons. The sequence came from a woman aged 25-40 years with alopecia areata. Some clones in this sample may be carry-over from other donors' samples. This chain uses TRBV7-3 with TRBJ1-1; D gene unclear. The material sequenced was whole blood, taken in connection with sensitization to the hapten diphenylcyclopropenone (DPC). Here the CDR3 DNA reads TGTGCCAGCAGCTTACGGATGAACACTGAAGCTTTCTTT. The encoded protein is CASSLRMNTEAFF.